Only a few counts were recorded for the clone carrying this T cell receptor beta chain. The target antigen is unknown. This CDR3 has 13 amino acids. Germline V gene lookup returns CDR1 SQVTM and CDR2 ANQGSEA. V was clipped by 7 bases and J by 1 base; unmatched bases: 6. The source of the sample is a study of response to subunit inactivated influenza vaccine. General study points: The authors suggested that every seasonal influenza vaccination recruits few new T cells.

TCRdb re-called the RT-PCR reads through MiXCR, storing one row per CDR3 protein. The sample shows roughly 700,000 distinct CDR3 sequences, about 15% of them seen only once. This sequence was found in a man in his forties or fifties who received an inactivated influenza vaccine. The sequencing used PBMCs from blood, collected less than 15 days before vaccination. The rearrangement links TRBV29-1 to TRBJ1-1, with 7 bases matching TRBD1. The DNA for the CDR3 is TGCAGCGCAGGGGACAGATGGAACACTGAAGCTTTCTTT. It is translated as CSAGDRWNTEAFF.